This TCR beta chain was obtained from a study of T cells in Graves' hyperthyroidism and ophthalmopathy. This clonotype has ten or more counts. This CDR3 spans 13 amino acids. Germline assignment: CDR1 SQVTM and CDR2 ANQGSEA. V lost 1 base, J lost 4 bases, and 9 bases lay in between. RNA transcripts yielded amplified TCR beta CDR3 regions. HTBI primers were used for first-round RT-PCR of the TCR CDR3. Each CDR3 protein gets one entry after TCRdb re-called the multiplex PCR reads with MiXCR. The sample lists nearly 600,000 distinct CDR3 sequences, 13% to 15% occurring once. The chain is built from TRBV29-1 and TRBJ2-3; D possibly matches TRBD1 or TRBD2 (5 bases each). This clonotype was obtained from a woman under 30 with Graves' ophthalmopathy. The source material was blood. The CDR3 loop reads CSVEGQGADTQYF. CDR3 bases: TGCAGCGTTGAAGGGCAGGGAGCAGATACGCAGTATTTT.